This T cell receptor beta chain was obtained from a study of T cells in Graves' hyperthyroidism and ophthalmopathy. Study results and limitations: Most thyroid-expanded clonotypes above 0.001 were also found in blood. From stable hyperthyroidism, ophthalmopathy was separated by a 13 V-J model.

Diagnoses were established using clinical symptoms, serum thyroxine and TRAb, thyroid ultrasound and orbital computed tomography. Trimming cost V 6 bases and J 11 bases, with 14 bases left between them. The germline V gene encodes CDR1 DFQATT and CDR2 SNEGSKA (reference sequence). The CDR3 length is 11 residues. This clonotype was seen a few times. Its target is unknown. RNA transcripts served as the template for amplifying TCR beta CDR3 regions. Initially, a first-round RT-PCR of the TCR CDR3 employed the HTBI primer set. TCRdb reprocessed the multiplex PCR reads via MiXCR and lists one record per CDR3 protein. The sample carries 500,000 to 600,000 distinct CDR3 sequences, about 45% recorded once.

Sequences were obtained from peripheral blood or thyroid tissue (not recorded which). This chain connects TRBV20-1 to TRBJ1-3, with a possible D match to TRBD1 (5 bases). This clonotype originated in an adult woman with Graves' disease, either hyperthyroidism or ophthalmopathy (not recorded which). The CDR3 here is CSASLGGAIYF. The CDR3, as DNA: TGCAGTGCCAGCCTTGGAGGGGCCATATATTTT.